This is a list of T cell receptor beta chains from one sample in a study of human T cells and chemical hapten exposure. TCRdb re-analysed the RACE reads in MiXCR, keeping a single row per CDR3 protein. Here the sample spans roughly 360,000 distinct CDR3 sequences, about 4.4% being singletons. The sequences come from whole blood, collected in connection with sensitization to the hapten diphenylcyclopropenone (DPC). Source of these receptors: a woman between 50 and 59 years old with alopecia areata. Some clones in this sample may be carry-over from other donors' samples. CDR3s include the opening cysteine and the closing phenylalanine or tryptophan. D genes are given only for firm matches. The size of a clone is reported for some rows only, either as once, few or many, or as a class for expanded clones.

j_call d_call v_call clone_size cdr3_aa cdr3_nt
TRBJ1-1 - TRBV18 many CASSPGGWSTEAFF TGTGCCAGCTCACCCGGCGGTTGGAGCACTGAAGCTTTCTTT
TRBJ1-1 - TRBV27 - CASSPAQLNTEAFF TGTGCCAGCAGTCCAGCACAGCTGAACACTGAAGCTTTCTTT
TRBJ2-1 - TRBV28 - CAINSASSYNEQFF TGTGCCATCAATAGCGCGAGCTCCTACAATGAGCAGTTCTTC
TRBJ2-7 TRBD2 TRBV10-3 - CAISSGIPLEQYF TGTGCCATCTCTAGCGGGATACCTCTCGAGCAGTACTTC
TRBJ1-1 - TRBV7-8 few CASSLGNYGGDTEAFF TGTGCCAGCAGCTTAGGCAATTACGGGGGCGACACTGAAGCTTTCTTT
TRBJ2-1 TRBD1 TRBV12-5 many CASGSGQDLNEQFF TGTGCTAGTGGATCGGGACAGGACCTCAATGAGCAGTTCTTC
TRBJ2-1 - TRBV6-2/TRBV6-3 - CASSYSILLEQFF TGTGCCAGCAGTTACTCGATCCTTCTTGAGCAGTTCTTC
TRBJ2-7 - TRBV13 few CASSSSGVRELEQYF TGTGCCAGCAGCTCCTCCGGTGTCAGGGAACTCGAGCAGTACTTC
TRBJ2-3 TRBD2 TRBV27 few CASSYGLADENTQYF TGTGCCAGCAGTTACGGACTAGCGGACGAAAATACGCAGTATTTT
TRBJ2-1 - TRBV18 few CASSPDGRADEIYNEQFF TGTGCCAGCTCACCGGACGGACGGGCAGACGAGATTTACAATGAGCAGTTCTTC
TRBJ2-3 - TRBV4-3 - CASSQGFAGSTDTQYF TGCGCCAGCAGCCAAGGCTTCGCGGGAAGCACAGATACGCAGTATTTT
TRBJ2-5 - TRBV29-1 few CSVEANEETQYF TGCAGCGTTGAGGCCAACGAAGAGACCCAGTACTTC
TRBJ2-1 - TRBV10-2 few CASSEGTNYNEQFF TGCGCCAGCAGTGAGGGGACCAACTACAATGAGCAGTTCTTC
TRBJ1-5 - TRBV7-2 many CASSADGTSAQPQHF TGTGCCAGCAGCGCCGACGGAACAAGCGCTCAGCCCCAGCATTTT
TRBJ2-6 - TRBV20-1 few CSARIQGSGANVLTF TGCAGTGCTAGAATACAGGGCTCTGGGGCCAACGTCCTGACTTTC
TRBJ1-4 - TRBV5-5 - CASSLWAGGEKLFF TGTGCCAGCAGCTTGTGGGCAGGAGGCGAAAAACTGTTTTTT
TRBJ2-4 - TRBV18 few CASSPKAGVAIQYF TGTGCCAGCTCACCCAAGGCAGGGGTGGCCATTCAGTACTTC
TRBJ2-2 - TRBV29-1 many CSVGRGDITGELFF TGCAGCGTTGGGAGGGGGGATATCACCGGGGAGCTGTTTTTT
TRBJ2-2 TRBD2 TRBV5-6 many CASSLGLAVVTGELFF TGTGCCAGCAGCTTGGGTCTAGCGGTTGTTACCGGGGAGCTGTTTTTT
TRBJ2-3 TRBD2 TRBV6-5 few CASSYSELAGVGDTQYF TGTGCCAGCAGTTACTCTGAACTAGCGGGAGTAGGAGACACGCAGTATTTT
TRBJ2-5 - TRBV12-3/TRBV12-4 many CASSFWNQETQYF TGTGCCAGCAGTTTTTGGAACCAAGAGACCCAGTACTTC
TRBJ1-1 TRBD1 TRBV28 many CAGGDRGAEAFF TGTGCGGGGGGGGACAGGGGTGCTGAAGCTTTCTTT
TRBJ2-4 TRBD2 TRBV28 many CASSPASGPISIQYF TGTGCCAGCAGTCCCGCTAGCGGCCCCATCTCCATTCAGTACTTC
TRBJ1-6 - TRBV6-2/TRBV6-3 many CASSPTKGLSPLHF TGTGCCAGCAGTCCGACCAAGGGCCTTTCACCCCTCCACTTT
TRBJ2-1 TRBD2 TRBV7-7 - CASSLLAGEGEQFF TGTGCCAGCAGCCTACTAGCGGGAGAGGGGGAGCAGTTCTTC
TRBJ2-3 TRBD2 TRBV5-1 many CASSPNPTSGGLSDTQYF TGCGCCAGCAGCCCGAACCCGACTAGCGGGGGGTTGTCGGATACGCAGTATTTT
TRBJ2-5 - TRBV11-2 - CASSLMSETQYF TGTGCCAGCAGCTTAATGTCGGAGACCCAGTACTTC
TRBJ2-3 - TRBV4-1 many CASSQEKSDTQYF TGCGCCAGCAGCCAAGAGAAGTCAGATACGCAGTATTTT
TRBJ1-3 - TRBV7-9 many CASTRGSGVGNTIYF TGTGCCAGCACCCGGGGCAGCGGGGTTGGAAACACCATATATTTT
TRBJ1-6 - TRBV9 - CASSVETASYNSPLHF TGTGCCAGCAGCGTCGAGACTGCCTCCTATAATTCACCCCTCCACTTT
TRBJ1-5 - TRBV9 many CASSVDGSNQPQHF TGTGCCAGCAGCGTAGACGGTAGCAATCAGCCCCAGCATTTT
TRBJ1-5 - TRBV6-2/TRBV6-3 once CASSYSNREKPQHF TGTGCCAGCAGTTACTCGAACAGGGAAAAGCCCCAGCATTTT
TRBJ1-4 - TRBV12-3/TRBV12-4 many CASGRANEKLFF TGTGCCAGCGGACGGGCTAATGAAAAACTGTTTTTT
TRBJ2-1 TRBD1 TRBV24-1 many CATKQGGTYNEQFF TGTGCCACCAAACAGGGGGGTACCTACAATGAGCAGTTCTTC
TRBJ1-1 TRBD1 TRBV20-1 - CSARQGAGNTEAFF TGCAGTGCTAGACAGGGGGCAGGGAACACTGAAGCTTTCTTT
TRBJ2-7 - TRBV20-1 many CSAEQGKNYEQYF TGCAGTGCTGAGCAGGGGAAAAACTACGAGCAGTACTTC
TRBJ2-3 TRBD2 TRBV19 many CASSIAGLAGSDTQYF TGTGCCAGTAGTATAGCGGGACTAGCGGGATCAGATACGCAGTATTTT
TRBJ1-4 TRBD1 TRBV29-1 many CSAWTGINEKLFF TGCAGCGCCTGGACAGGGATAAATGAAAAACTGTTTTTT
TRBJ1-2 TRBD1 TRBV18 many CASSPKTGDGYTF TGTGCCAGCTCACCGAAGACAGGGGATGGCTACACCTTC
TRBJ2-6 - TRBV24-1 many CATSRPGAGGANVLTF TGTGCCACCTCCCGTCCAGGGGCAGGAGGGGCCAACGTCCTGACTTTC
TRBJ2-3 - TRBV20-1 many CSARGRGADTQYF TGCAGTGCTAGAGGGAGGGGTGCAGATACGCAGTATTTT
TRBJ1-2 TRBD1 TRBV5-6 few CASSSRGSPAYGYTF TGTGCCAGCAGCTCCAGGGGGAGCCCGGCCTATGGCTACACCTTC
TRBJ2-1 - TRBV28 many CASSLPHGPNEQFF TGTGCCAGCAGTCTCCCCCACGGCCCCAATGAGCAGTTCTTC